A single sample is the source of the 9 T cell receptor beta chains below, sequenced in a study of a mutant IDH1 vaccine in newly diagnosed glioma. Their specific antigens are unknown. Sequenced by immunoSEQ multiplex PCR; TCRdb stores in-frame clones only, minus some. The sample lists about 56,000 clones, 85% to 90% occurring once. Time point of the sample: week 5, during vaccination. Every single dose of the vaccine, 300 ug of mutant IDH1 20-mer peptide, came with topical imiquimod. Sequencing used PBMCs, obtained from a glioma patient whose treatment included an IDH1 peptide vaccine. The receptors derive from a middle-aged woman with glioma.

The genes are TRBV5-6 and TRBJ2-7; D gene uncertain. Germline V lookup: CDR1 SGHDT, CDR2 YYEEEE. The length of the CDR3 is 15 residues. The CDR3 sequence: CASRQDDGRVLGFGV. Written as DNA, the CDR3 is TGTGCCAGCAGACAAGACGATGGCCGGGTTCTTGGGTTTGGAGTC.

As DNA, the CDR3 is TGCGCCAGCAGCCCGGGGGCAAGGGATTCACCCCTCCACTTT. As protein: CASSPGARDSPLHF. V and J are TRBV5-1 and TRBJ1-6, with a weak D call TRBD1 (6 bases). This CDR3 is 14 amino acids long. The V end lost 4 bases, the J end lost 8 bases, and 13 bases lay between the germline ends. Germline CDR1 reads SGHRS; CDR2 reads YFSETQ.

This clone was detected only once. The V call is TRBV5-4, the J call TRBJ2-1; possibly TRBD1 or TRBD2 for D (5 bases each). V lost 4 bases to trimming and J lost 3 bases, with 14 bases between them. CDR1 is SGHNT, CDR2 YYREEE, per germline (reference sequence). CDR3 length: 15 residues. CDR3: CASSVRDGVYNEQFF. The CDR3 DNA follows: TGTGCCAGCAGCGTCCGGGACGGGGTCTACAATGAGCAGTTCTTC.

The chain uses TRBV13 and TRBJ2-5; possibly TRBD2 for D (6 bases). Germline loops: CDR1 PRHDT, CDR2 FYEKMQ (reference sequence). CDR3 length: 14 residues. V lost 6 bases to trimming and J lost 2 bases, with 13 bases between them. The CDR3 sequence: CASSPRDFQETQYF. In DNA form, the CDR3 reads TGTGCCAGCAGTCCCCGGGACTTTCAAGAGACCCAGTACTTC.

The CDR3 spells CASSTGGAMNTEAFF. As DNA, the CDR3 is TGTGCCAGCAGCACAGGGGGCGCGATGAACACTGAAGCTTTCTTT. The rearrangement uses TRBV6-5 and TRBJ1-1; 9 bases agree with TRBD1. With 6 bases clipped from V and 0 bases from J, the junction kept 5 bases outside the gene matches. Per the germline V gene, CDR1 is MNHEY and CDR2 is SVGAGI. This CDR3 comprises 15 residues.

J is TRBJ2-2 and V is TRBV13; TRBD2 is a possible D gene (5 bases). This CDR3 spans 14 amino acids. V was shortened by 3 bases and J by 1 base, with 6 bases between the two germline ends. Per the germline V gene, CDR1 is PRHDT and CDR2 is FYEKMQ (reference sequence). The CDR3 nucleotides are TGTGCCAGCAGCTTCGGGGTGAACACCGGGGAGCTGTTTTTT. It encodes CASSFGVNTGELFF.

This chain uses TRBV6-5 with TRBJ1-2; 7 nucleotides align to TRBD1. Trimming at V came to 4 bases and at J to 8 bases, leaving 4 bases not matched to a gene. The CDR3 totals 12 residues. In germline, CDR1 is MNHEY, CDR2 SVGAGI. CDR3 DNA sequence: TGTGCCAGCAGTTTACAGGGGAGCGGCTACACCTTC. This encodes CASSLQGSGYTF.

The rearrangement links TRBV10-3 to TRBJ2-3; 7 bases align to TRBD2. This CDR3 is built from 18 residues. Losses at the gene ends were 8 bases for V and 4 bases for J; bases not matched to a gene: 21. The germline gives CDR1 ENHRY, CDR2 SYGVKD. Here the CDR3 DNA reads TGTGCCATCCGAGGGACCCATAGAGGCGGGAGAACTCCAGATACGCAGTATTTT. Its translation is CAIRGTHRGGRTPDTQYF.

The genes are TRBV15 and TRBJ1-4; D unresolved. Trimming shortened V by 0 bases and J by 8 bases, and 16 bases separated the two germline ends. Germline CDR1 and CDR2: LNHNV and YYDKDF (reference sequence). CDR3 length: 16 residues. This CDR3 reads CATSRDAMGSGEKLFF. In nucleotides, the CDR3 is TGTGCCACCAGCAGAGACGCAATGGGGAGCGGGGAAAAACTGTTTTTT.